The next 30 T cell receptor beta chains were all read from a single sample in a study of T cell changes during pregnancy in multiple sclerosis. Profiled with immunoSEQ multiplex PCR; TCRdb holds only in-frame clones, not every one. The sample shows roughly 80,000 clones, approximately 89% of them seen only once. The starting material was peripheral blood, obtained before pregnancy. The receptor source for this set is a female donor with multiple sclerosis, enrolled in a pregnancy study.

The sample holds a few counts of this clone. This chain links TRBV7-9 with TRBJ1-5; no clear D gene. The CDR3 contains 14 residues. Trimming cost V 4 bases and J 2 bases, with 9 bases left between them. CDR1 is SEHNR, CDR2 FQNEAQ, per germline (reference sequence). CDR3 sequence reads: CASSSGAGNQPQHF. The CDR3 DNA is TGTGCCAGCAGCTCCGGAGCGGGCAATCAGCCCCAGCATTTT. Drawing the rest from reference TRBV7-9 and TRBJ1-5, the complete variable domain is DTGVSQNPRHKITKRGQNVTFRCDPISEHNRLYWYRQTLGQGPEFLTYFQNEAQLEKSRLLSDRFSAERPKGSFSTLEIQRTEQGDSAMYLCASSSGAGNQPQHFGDGTRLSIL.

This chain connects TRBV5-6 to TRBJ2-7; D is ambiguous. There are 12 residues in the CDR3. Trimming cost V 7 bases and J 0 bases, with 8 bases left between them. The germline V gene has CDR1 SGHDT and CDR2 YYEEEE. CDR3 in DNA: TGTGCCAGCTTACAGAGCTCCTACGAGCAGTACTTC. Protein: CASLQSSYEQYF.

This rearrangement joins TRBV21-1 to TRBJ1-2; the table's D call, TRBD1, was not checked against the DNA. TRBV21-1 is deemed a pseudogene. This CDR3 has 14 amino acids. The CDR3 DNA sequence: TGTGCCAGCAACCTACAGGGGGCCAACTATGGCTACACCTTC. It translates to CASNLQGANYGYTF.

V is TRBV5-1 and J is TRBJ1-3; D may be TRBD1 (6 bases). This CDR3 is 14 amino acids long. V was shortened by 4 bases and J by 2 bases, with 10 bases between the two germline ends. Germline CDR1 is SGHRS and CDR2 is YFSETQ. The CDR3 loop is CASSMTGPGNTIYF. In DNA form, the CDR3 reads TGCGCCAGCAGCATGACAGGTCCTGGAAACACCATATATTTT.

This chain links TRBV29-1 with TRBJ2-1; D gene ambiguous. Germline-derived CDR1 and CDR2 are SQVTM and ANQGSEA. This CDR3 is 11 amino acids long. V lost 5 bases and J 9 bases, leaving 11 bases between the germline ends. For the CDR3, the DNA is TGCAGCGTTTACGACTCCGGTGAGCAGTTCTTC. Translated: CSVYDSGEQFF.

The gene calls are TRBV5-6 and TRBJ1-1; D unclear. There are 15 residues in the CDR3. The V and J ends lost 2 bases and 1 base respectively, with 12 bases between them. CDR1 and CDR2 (germline): SGHDT, YYEEEE. CDR3 loop: CASSFLPGKNTEAFF. The CDR3 nucleotides read TGTGCCAGCAGCTTCCTTCCGGGGAAGAACACTGAAGCTTTCTTT.

This sequence joins TRBV18 and TRBJ2-7; no clear D. Trimming took 6 bases from V and 7 from J, leaving 10 bases between them. From germline, CDR1 is KGHSH and CDR2 LQKENI. The CDR3 consists of 11 residues. The CDR3 reads CASSSSEEQYF. The DNA for the CDR3 is TGTGCCAGCTCCTCTTCGGAGGAGCAGTACTTC.

J is TRBJ1-1 and V is TRBV7-8; the D is unclear. Deletions cut 1 base from V and 0 bases from J, with 9 bases between. This CDR3 has 15 residues. Per the germline V gene, CDR1 is SGHVS and CDR2 is FQNEAQ. CDR3 bases: TGTGCCAGCAGCTTAGAAAGAGTTTTGAACACTGAAGCTTTCTTT. Translated, it gives CASSLERVLNTEAFF.

The chain joins TRBV5-1 to TRBJ2-7; possibly TRBD1 for D (6 bases). The CDR3 sequence is 15 residues long. With 3 bases removed from V and 2 bases from J, the gap between germline ends came to 15 bases. The V gene's germline CDR1 is SGHRS and CDR2 YFSETQ. CDR3 region: CASSSEQGHPYEQYF. CDR3 nucleotides: TGCGCCAGCAGCTCGGAACAGGGCCATCCCTACGAGCAGTACTTC. Together with reference TRBV5-1 and TRBJ2-7, the CDR3 gives the full variable domain: KAGVTQTPRYLIKTRGQQVTLSCSPISGHRSVSWYQQTPGQGLQFLFEYFSETQRNKGNFPGRFSGRQFSNSRSEMNVSTLELGDSALYLCASSSEQGHPYEQYFGPGTRLTVT.

V is TRBV4-2 and J is TRBJ1-5; TRBD1 might be the D (5 bases). The V end was cut by 1 base, the J end by 5 bases, with 12 bases between. The CDR3 consists of 15 residues. Germline assignment: CDR1 LGHNA and CDR2 YNFKEQ. CDR3 loop: CASSQVAGGDQPQHF. CDR3 sequence (DNA): TGTGCCAGCAGCCAAGTTGCTGGGGGGGATCAGCCCCAGCATTTT.

The chain couples TRBV4-1 to TRBJ2-3, with 13 bases aligning to TRBD2. CDR3 length: 17 residues. J was trimmed by 7 bases and V by 2 bases; bases with no gene match: 9. The germline V gene encodes CDR1 MGHRA and CDR2 YSYEKL. CDR3 loop: CASSQIFTSGGANTQYF. The CDR3 DNA follows: TGCGCCAGCAGCCAAATTTTCACTAGCGGGGGGGCGAATACGCAGTATTTT.

V gene TRBV28 combines with J gene TRBJ2-2; D unresolved. The CDR3 runs to 17 residues. Germline V gene data show CDR1 as MDHEN and CDR2 as SYDVKM. Deletions cut 3 bases from V and 0 bases from J, with 14 bases between. The CDR3 DNA follows: TGTGCCAGCAGTTTTACCGCCAGGCCCGCGAACACCGGGGAGCTGTTTTTT. It codes for CASSFTARPANTGELFF.

This chain connects TRBV7-4 to TRBJ2-7, with 15 bases lining up with TRBD2. V trimming: 1 base; J trimming: 4 bases; junction bases outside the gene matches: 11. Germline assignment: CDR1 SGHVT and CDR2 SQSDAQ. CDR3 length: 19 amino acids. The CDR3 sequence: CASSLGGLAGGRESYEQYF. For the CDR3, the DNA is TGTGCCAGCAGCTTAGGGGGACTAGCGGGGGGCCGTGAGTCGTACGAGCAGTACTTC.

The V gene is TRBV27, the J gene TRBJ1-5; tentative D call: TRBD1 (6 bases). From germline, CDR1 is MNHEY and CDR2 SMNVEV (reference sequence). This CDR3 spans 15 amino acids. The germline V and J ends were trimmed by 6 bases and 2 bases, with 14 bases remaining between them. The DNA of the CDR3 is TGTGCCAGCAGGCCCCACAGGGCTGGCAATCAGCCCCAGCATTTT. This codes for CASRPHRAGNQPQHF.

The chain is built from TRBV2 and TRBJ1-2, with D perhaps matching TRBD1 (5 bases). CDR3 size: 13 residues. Trimming stripped 5 bases from V and 3 bases from J, with 10 bases between. CDR1 is SNHLY and CDR2 is FYNNEI in the germline V gene. CDR3 in amino acids: CASSQGADYGYTF. DNA of the CDR3: TGTGCCAGCAGTCAAGGGGCTGACTATGGCTACACCTTC.

The rearrangement joins TRBV7-2 to TRBJ1-4, with a weak D call TRBD1 (6 bases). V gave up 5 bases and J gave up 13 bases, with 14 bases separating them. The length of the CDR3 is 12 residues. Germline CDR1 is SGHTA and CDR2 is FQGNSA. The CDR3 sequence: CASSGRGGILFF. CDR3 in DNA: TGTGCCAGCAGCGGGAGAGGGGGTATACTGTTTTTT.

The gene calls are TRBV5-1 and TRBJ1-6; 7 bases line up with TRBD1. J gave up 5 bases and V 3 bases, and 5 bases lay outside the gene matches. The CDR3 loop spans 15 amino acids. Per the germline V gene, CDR1 is SGHRS and CDR2 is YFSETQ. The CDR3 DNA follows: TGCGCCAGCAGCTCAGGGACAGTTAATAATTCACCCCTCCACTTT. Translation gives CASSSGTVNNSPLHF.

The chain combines TRBV18 with TRBJ2-5; the match to TRBD1 covers 9 bases. Germline V gives CDR1 KGHSH, CDR2 LQKENI. J lost 4 bases, V lost 2 bases, and 2 bases had no gene match. The CDR3 is 14 residues long. CDR3 coding DNA: TGTGCCAGCTCACCAACAGGGGGCCGAGAGACCCAGTACTTC. Translating it yields CASSPTGGRETQYF.

The chain joins TRBV30 to TRBJ1-2; weak D call: TRBD1 (6 bases). The V gene's germline CDR1 is GTSNPN and CDR2 SVGIG (reference sequence). The ends were cut back, 0 bases at V and 3 bases at J, with 11 bases in the middle. The CDR3 length is 14 residues. For the CDR3, the DNA is TGTGCCTGGAGTGTCAGGGGAAGGGACTATGGCTACACCTTC. Its protein is CAWSVRGRDYGYTF.

The gene calls are TRBV6-6 and TRBJ1-5, with D unclear. This CDR3 has 12 residues. Germline values: CDR1 MNHNY, CDR2 SVGAGI (reference sequence). V dropped 0 bases and J dropped 9 bases, with 6 bases sitting between them. CDR3 in DNA: TGTGCCAGCAGTTACTCCACGGGGCCCCAGCATTTT. Amino acid sequence: CASSYSTGPQHF.

This chain links TRBV6-1 with TRBJ2-5; D ambiguous. The V gene's germline CDR1 is MNHNS and CDR2 SASEGT. V was trimmed by 6 bases and J by 5 bases, leaving 10 bases between them. The CDR3 totals 12 residues. CDR3 amino acids: CASSRKWETQYF. In DNA, the CDR3 is TGTGCCAGCAGCAGGAAGTGGGAGACCCAGTACTTC.

The chain carries TRBV5-5 and TRBJ1-6, with 7 bases matching TRBD1. The V gene end was trimmed by 4 bases and the J gene end by 9 bases; junction bases not matched to a gene: 13. The germline CDR1 and CDR2 sequences are SGHKS and YYEKEE (reference sequence). The CDR3 spans 16 residues. In DNA, the CDR3 is TGTGCCAGCAGCCCACTTACCGGGACAGTGGTTTCACCCCTCCACTTT. Its translation: CASSPLTGTVVSPLHF.

The chain joins TRBV19 to TRBJ2-5; perhaps TRBD2 as D (5 bases). The CDR3 sequence is 12 residues long. Deletions cut 8 bases from V and 5 bases from J, with 12 bases between. CDR1 is LNHDA, CDR2 SQIVND, per germline (reference sequence). The CDR3 sequence: CASRFRRETQYF. The CDR3 bases are TGTGCCAGTCGGTTCAGGAGGGAGACCCAGTACTTC.

This clone was seen a handful of times. The genes are TRBV7-9 and TRBJ2-7; D is perhaps TRBD1 (6 bases). The V and J ends lost 3 bases and 6 bases respectively, with 18 bases between them. Germline loops: CDR1 SEHNR, CDR2 FQNEAQ (reference sequence). There are 15 residues in the CDR3. CDR3 in DNA: TGTGCCAGCAGCTTCGTAGACAGGCTGGACGGCGAGCAGTACTTC. Protein: CASSFVDRLDGEQYF.

The chain joins TRBV5-5 to TRBJ2-1; TRBD2 is a possible D gene (5 bases). The germline V gene encodes CDR1 SGHKS and CDR2 YYEKEE (reference sequence). The V and J ends lost 1 base and 0 bases respectively, with 8 bases between them. The CDR3 runs 15 residues. The CDR3 loop reads CASSLSGSSYNEQFF. CDR3 DNA sequence: TGTGCCAGCAGCTTGTCGGGGAGCTCCTACAATGAGCAGTTCTTC.

This clone was found a few times. The gene calls are TRBV18 and TRBJ1-4, with D tentatively TRBD1 (6 bases). CDR3 length: 15 residues. The V and J ends lost 2 bases and 8 bases respectively, with 15 bases between them. Germline V gene data show CDR1 as KGHSH and CDR2 as LQKENI. The CDR3 nucleotides are TGTGCCAGCTCACCAAACACGGGGACAAAAGAAAAACTGTTTTTT. The encoded protein is CASSPNTGTKEKLFF.

This chain connects TRBV18 to TRBJ2-5, with 12 bases that match TRBD2. Germline CDR1 reads KGHSH; CDR2 reads LQKENI. The CDR3 has 15 residues. The trim removed 3 bases at V and 5 bases at J, leaving 4 bases unmatched. In nucleotides, the CDR3 is TGTGCCAGCTCACCCCTAGCGGGGGGGCTCGAGACCCAGTACTTC. Protein: CASSPLAGGLETQYF.

The V gene is TRBV7-3, the J gene TRBJ2-3; tentative D call: TRBD2 (5 bases). Trimming pared 2 bases from V and 4 bases from J, leaving 28 bases between. Germline CDR1 reads SGHTA; CDR2 reads FQGTGA. The CDR3 spans 20 residues. The CDR3 sequence is CASSLSCIHGLRTAADTQYF. The CDR3 DNA reads TGTGCCAGCAGCTTATCTTGCATACATGGACTCAGGACGGCCGCAGATACGCAGTATTTT. Using reference TRBV7-3 and TRBJ2-3 for the parts outside the CDR3, the full variable domain is GAGVSQTPSNKVTEKGKYVELRCDPISGHTALYWYRQSLGQGPEFLIYFQGTGAADDSGLPNDRFFAVRPEGSVSTLKIQRTERGDSAVYLCASSLSCIHGLRTAADTQYFGPGTRLTVL.

The chain employs TRBV6-4 and TRBJ2-6, with D unclear. The CDR3 sequence is 17 residues long. Germline CDR1 and CDR2: MRHNA and SNTAGT. V was pared by 10 bases and J by 0 bases, with 19 bases between. The CDR3, as DNA: TGTGCCACCGCTAGTGAAGGTTCCGACTCTGGGGCCAACGTCCTGACTTTC. This sequence encodes CATASEGSDSGANVLTF.

The chain links TRBV6-6 to TRBJ1-3; D call uncertain. The V gene lost 2 bases and the J gene lost 4 bases, with 9 bases spanning the gap. CDR1 and CDR2 (germline): MNHNY, SVGAGI (reference sequence). The CDR3 sequence is 14 residues long. The CDR3 region is CASSYGPGGNTIYF. In DNA form, the CDR3 reads TGTGCCAGCAGTTACGGCCCGGGGGGAAACACCATATATTTT.